This T cell receptor (beta chain) is from a study of blood T cell repertoires in COVID-19. The method was immunoSEQ multiplex PCR; TCRdb's version includes in-frame clones alone and lacks a portion of them. Of 300,000 or so clones detected, approximately 91% appear once; the ten largest clones hold roughly 2.3%. Trimming left V 10 bases short and J 3 bases short, with 15 bases between. Germline V gives CDR1 MNHEY, CDR2 SMNVEV (reference sequence). This CDR3 is 13 amino acids long. The rearrangement joins TRBV27 to TRBJ1-2; D gene uncertain. This sequence originates from a woman in her thirties with COVID-19, enrolled during active disease. Specimen: peripheral blood. This CDR3 reads CATSPTGDYGYTF. The CDR3 DNA reads TGTGCCACCTCCCCGACGGGAGACTATGGCTACACCTTC.